The sample holds one count of the clone carrying this T cell receptor beta chain. The target antigen is unknown. This specimen comes from a study of cytomegalovirus exposure and HLA in healthy donors. In the study overall: The Caucasian-associated ancestry cluster contained about four fifths of the roughly 370 genotyped donors. General study results and limits: In a later analysis, TCR beta V- and J-gene trimming was associated with a missense DCLRE1C variant. Cytomegalovirus-associated status was assigned to some 180 TCR beta chains. Among TCR beta chains of equal frequency, HLA-associated ones were more clonally expanded in a later analysis.

J was trimmed by 5 bases and V by 6 bases; bases with no gene match: 6. The germline V gene encodes CDR1 WSHSY and CDR2 SAAADI. The CDR3 has 13 amino acids. The PCR had 60 Vbeta and 13 Jbeta primers. Method: immunoSEQ multiplex PCR; TCRdb's copy keeps in-frame clones and lacks some. This sample has 100,000 to 150,000 clones, with around 83% found just once. The chain employs TRBV10-2 and TRBJ2-7; 8 positions match TRBD2. Source material: PBMCs. The clonotype originates from a girl aged 2 to 9 in good health and CMV-seronegative. The CDR3 nucleotides read TGCGCCAGCAGCGGGAGGGCCGGGGACGAGCAGTACTTC. Amino acid sequence: CASSGRAGDEQYF.